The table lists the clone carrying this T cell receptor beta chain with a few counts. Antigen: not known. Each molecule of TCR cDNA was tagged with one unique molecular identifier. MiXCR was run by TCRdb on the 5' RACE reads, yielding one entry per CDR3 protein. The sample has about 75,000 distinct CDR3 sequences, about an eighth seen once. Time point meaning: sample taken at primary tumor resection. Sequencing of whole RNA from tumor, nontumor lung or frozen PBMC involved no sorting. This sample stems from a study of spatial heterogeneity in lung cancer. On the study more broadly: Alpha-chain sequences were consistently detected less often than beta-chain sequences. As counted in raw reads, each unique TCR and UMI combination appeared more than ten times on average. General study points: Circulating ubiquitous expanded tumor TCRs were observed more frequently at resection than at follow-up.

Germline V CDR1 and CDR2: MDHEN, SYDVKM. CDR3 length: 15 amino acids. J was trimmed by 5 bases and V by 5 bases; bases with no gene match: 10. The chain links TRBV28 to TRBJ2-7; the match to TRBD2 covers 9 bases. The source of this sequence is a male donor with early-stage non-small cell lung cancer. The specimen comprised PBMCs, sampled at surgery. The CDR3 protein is CASSPVPAGGHEQYF. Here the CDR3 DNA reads TGTGCCAGCAGTCCGGTTCCAGCGGGAGGCCACGAGCAGTACTTC.